Listed here is a single TCR beta chain. This table comes from immunoSEQ multiplex PCR, and its TCRdb copy is limited to in-frame clones, with some not included. The sample carries 2,500,000 or so clones, 85% to 95% recorded once. CDR3 length: 15 residues. With V trimmed by 4 bases and J by 4 bases, 6 bases remained unmatched. Germline V CDR1 and CDR2: SGHKS, YYEKEE (reference sequence). This sample stems from a study of shared clonotypes between healthy human individuals. Specimen: naive CD4+ T cells from PBMCs. Subset meaning: CD45RA+ positively selected. This rearrangement joins TRBV5-5 to TRBJ2-5, with 11 bases aligning to TRBD2. This TCR was recovered from a man aged 18 to 35 in good health. Some clones in this sample may be carry-over from other donors' samples. The chain's CDR3 is CASSHSGRAGETQYF. The CDR3, as DNA: TGTGCCAGCAGCCATAGCGGGAGGGCCGGAGAGACCCAGTACTTC. Drawing the rest from reference TRBV5-5 and TRBJ2-5, the complete variable domain is DAGVTQSPTHLIKTRGQQVTLRCSPISGHKSVSWYQQVLGQGPQFIFQYYEKEERGRGNFPDRFSARQFPNYSSELNVNALLLGDSALYLCASSHSGRAGETQYFGPGTRLLVL.